A selection of T cell receptor beta chains follows, all from one sample in a study of T-cell memory formation after mild COVID-19. TCRdb re-called the 5' RACE reads through MiXCR, storing one row per CDR3 protein. This sample has approximately 150,000 distinct CDR3 sequences, with under 7% found just once. Sequenced sample: PBMCs or a T cell subset sorted from them (not recorded which). The source is an adult woman who had mild COVID-19 (a few samples of this study predate the infection). Cell type and time point are not known. Both conserved end residues are part of each CDR3. The order of the fields is clone size, D gene, J gene, V gene, CDR3 length, CDR3 protein, CDR3 DNA. D genes are given only for firm matches. For some rows the clone size is stated as once, few or many, or as a class when expanded; others skip it.

.,TRBD1,TRBJ2-5,TRBV24-1,15,CATSDSGGAGETQYF,TGTGCCACCAGTGACTCAGGGGGCGCTGGGGAGACCCAGTACTTC
.,TRBD2,TRBJ2-3,TRBV5-5,16,CASSFETSGPRDTQYF,TGTGCCAGCAGCTTCGAGACTAGCGGACCAAGGGATACGCAGTATTTT
few,.,TRBJ2-7,TRBV5-1,17,CASSLAFAYPSSYEQYF,TGCGCCAGCAGCTTGGCCTTCGCGTACCCCAGCTCCTACGAGCAGTACTTC
many,TRBD2,TRBJ2-4,TRBV11-3,17,CASSSSGTVIAKNIQYF,TGTGCCAGCAGCTCTAGCGGAACAGTTATAGCCAAAAACATTCAGTACTTC
few,.,TRBJ2-5,TRBV6-5,13,CASSSNIGETQYF,TGTGCCAGCAGTTCGAACATCGGGGAGACCCAGTACTTC
.,.,TRBJ1-2,TRBV5-5,12,CASSHDRLGYTF,TGTGCCAGCAGCCATGACAGGCTCGGCTACACCTTC
few,TRBD1,TRBJ1-5,TRBV12-3/TRBV12-4,15,CASSQGQGYNQPQHF,TGTGCCAGCAGCCAGGGACAGGGCTACAATCAGCCCCAGCATTTT
.,.,TRBJ2-1,TRBV23-1,15,CASSQSRGDYNEQFF,TGCGCCAGCAGTCAATCCCGAGGAGATTACAATGAGCAGTTCTTC
.,.,TRBJ1-1,TRBV18,14,CASSPLRANTEAFF,TGTGCCAGCTCACCCCTCCGGGCGAACACTGAAGCTTTCTTT
few,TRBD1,TRBJ2-6,TRBV9,17,CASSPRDRDSGANVLTF,TGTGCCAGCAGCCCACGGGACAGGGACTCTGGGGCCAACGTCCTGACTTTC
many,.,TRBJ1-2,TRBV18,16,CASSLPLGRSNYGYTF,TGTGCCAGCTCACTCCCCCTTGGACGCTCTAACTATGGCTACACCTTC
many,.,TRBJ1-4,TRBV20-1,11,CSANNNEKLFF,TGCAGTGCTAACAACAATGAAAAACTGTTTTTT
.,TRBD1,TRBJ1-5,TRBV11-2,16,CASSTGQGRSNQPQHF,TGTGCCAGCAGCACAGGACAGGGACGAAGCAATCAGCCCCAGCATTTT
few,.,TRBJ2-3,TRBV20-1,13,CSARVVSTDTQYF,TGCAGTGCTAGAGTCGTTAGCACAGATACGCAGTATTTT
few,.,TRBJ2-1,TRBV20-1,13,CSASEQGDNEQFF,TGCAGTGCTAGTGAACAGGGAGACAATGAGCAGTTCTTC
.,TRBD1,TRBJ1-2,TRBV6-6,19,CASRTAPGDRGAFDYGYTF,TGTGCCAGCAGAACTGCCCCGGGGGACAGGGGTGCGTTTGACTATGGCTACACCTTC
few,TRBD2,TRBJ2-3,TRBV11-2,16,CASSLPTSGVTDTQYF,TGTGCCAGCAGCCTACCGACTAGCGGGGTAACAGATACGCAGTATTTT